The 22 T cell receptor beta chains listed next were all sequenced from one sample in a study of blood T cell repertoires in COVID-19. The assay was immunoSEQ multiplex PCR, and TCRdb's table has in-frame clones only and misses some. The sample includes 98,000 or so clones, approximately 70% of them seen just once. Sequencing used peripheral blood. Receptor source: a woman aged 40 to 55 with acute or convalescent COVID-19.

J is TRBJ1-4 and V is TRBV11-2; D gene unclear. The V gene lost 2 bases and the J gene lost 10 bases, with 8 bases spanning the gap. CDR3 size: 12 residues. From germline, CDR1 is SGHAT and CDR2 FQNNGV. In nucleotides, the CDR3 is TGTGCCAGCAGCTTAATCTCGGGAAAACTGTTTTTT. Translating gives CASSLISGKLFF.

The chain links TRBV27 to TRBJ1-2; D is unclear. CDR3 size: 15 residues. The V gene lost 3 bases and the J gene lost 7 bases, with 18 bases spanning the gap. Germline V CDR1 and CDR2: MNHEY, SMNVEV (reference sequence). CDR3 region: CASSLYSHNPTGYTF. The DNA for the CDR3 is TGTGCCAGCAGTTTGTACAGCCACAACCCGACTGGCTACACCTTC.

Written as DNA, the CDR3 is TGTGCTAGTTATAAGGCTAGCGGGGGGCAAGAGACCCAGTACTTC. It is translated as CASYKASGGQETQYF. The chain employs TRBV12-5 and TRBJ2-5; 11 nucleotides align to TRBD2. The CDR3 contains 15 residues. CDR1 and CDR2 (germline): LGHNT, FRNRAP. V trimming: 8 bases; J trimming: 2 bases; junction bases outside the gene matches: 7.

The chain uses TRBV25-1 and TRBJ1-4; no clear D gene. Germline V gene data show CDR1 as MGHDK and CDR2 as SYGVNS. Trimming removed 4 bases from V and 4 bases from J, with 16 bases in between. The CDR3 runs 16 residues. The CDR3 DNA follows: TGTGCCAGCAGTGGGGAACGCTGGGGAGATAATGAAAAACTGTTTTTT. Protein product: CASSGERWGDNEKLFF.

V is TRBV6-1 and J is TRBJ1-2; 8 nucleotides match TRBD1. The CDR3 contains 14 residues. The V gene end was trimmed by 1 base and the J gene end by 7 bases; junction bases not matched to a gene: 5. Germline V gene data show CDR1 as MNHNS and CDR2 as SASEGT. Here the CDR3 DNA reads TGTGCCAGCAGTGAAGGGCCAGGGGGCTTTGGCTACACCTTC. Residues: CASSEGPGGFGYTF.

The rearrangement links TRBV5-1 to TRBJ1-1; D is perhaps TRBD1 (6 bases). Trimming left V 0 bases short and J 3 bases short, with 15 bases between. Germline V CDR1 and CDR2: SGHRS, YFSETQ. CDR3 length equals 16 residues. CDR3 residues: CASSLGPQGSDTEAFF. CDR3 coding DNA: TGCGCCAGCAGCTTGGGGCCCCAGGGGTCTGACACTGAAGCTTTCTTT.

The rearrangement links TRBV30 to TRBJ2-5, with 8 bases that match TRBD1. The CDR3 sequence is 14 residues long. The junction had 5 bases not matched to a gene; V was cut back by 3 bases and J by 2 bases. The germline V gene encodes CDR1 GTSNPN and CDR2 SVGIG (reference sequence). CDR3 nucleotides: TGTGCCTGGAGGACCGGGACAGGACAAGAGACCCAGTACTTC. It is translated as CAWRTGTGQETQYF. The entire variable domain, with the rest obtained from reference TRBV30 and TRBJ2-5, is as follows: SQTIHQWPATLVQPVGSPLSLECTVEGTSNPNLYWYRQAAGRGLQLLFYSVGIGQISSEVPQNLSASRPQDRQFILSSKKLLLSDSGFYLCAWRTGTGQETQYFGPGTRLLVL.

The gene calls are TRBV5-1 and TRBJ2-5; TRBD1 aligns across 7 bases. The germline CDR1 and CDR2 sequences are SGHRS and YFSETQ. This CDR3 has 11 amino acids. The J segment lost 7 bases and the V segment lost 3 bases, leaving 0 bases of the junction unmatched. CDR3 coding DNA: TGCGCCAGCAGCTCAGGGGGGACCCAGTACTTC. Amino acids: CASSSGGTQYF.

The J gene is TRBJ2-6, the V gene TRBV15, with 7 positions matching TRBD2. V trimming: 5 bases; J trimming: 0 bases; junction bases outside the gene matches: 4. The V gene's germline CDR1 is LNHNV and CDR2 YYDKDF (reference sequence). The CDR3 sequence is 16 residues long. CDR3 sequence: CATSGRGNSGANVLTF. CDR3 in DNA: TGTGCCACCAGCGGGAGGGGAAACTCTGGGGCCAACGTCCTGACTTTC.

CDR3 coding DNA: TGTGCCAGCAGTTTTAACAGGGCAGGTGCTCAGCCCCAGCATTTT. Translation: CASSFNRAGAQPQHF. The rearrangement joins TRBV27 to TRBJ1-5, with a possible D match to TRBD1 (6 bases). Germline V gene lookup returns CDR1 MNHEY and CDR2 SMNVEV (reference sequence). The CDR3 has 15 residues. Trimming took 3 bases from V and 6 from J, leaving 15 bases between them.

CDR3 sequence reads: CANKAGVRSRVETQYF. The DNA of the CDR3 is TGTGCCAACAAGGCGGGGGTAAGGTCCCGAGTGGAGACCCAGTACTTC. The genes are TRBV6-6 and TRBJ2-5; 7 nucleotides agree with TRBD2. Germline values: CDR1 MNHNY, CDR2 SVGAGI (reference sequence). This CDR3 region has 16 residues. V lost 10 bases to trimming and J lost 5 bases; unmatched junction nucleotides: 19.

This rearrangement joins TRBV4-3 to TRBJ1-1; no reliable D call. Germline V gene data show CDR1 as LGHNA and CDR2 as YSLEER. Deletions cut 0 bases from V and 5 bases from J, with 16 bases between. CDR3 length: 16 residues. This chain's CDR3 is CASSQDRAEPGTEAFF. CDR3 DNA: TGCGCCAGCAGCCAAGATCGGGCAGAGCCGGGGACTGAAGCTTTCTTT.

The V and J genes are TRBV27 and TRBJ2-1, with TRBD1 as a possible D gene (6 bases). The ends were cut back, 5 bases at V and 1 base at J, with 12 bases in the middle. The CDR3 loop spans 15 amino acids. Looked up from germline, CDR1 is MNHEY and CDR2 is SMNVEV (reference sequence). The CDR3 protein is CASSLRDRSYNEQFF. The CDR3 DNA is TGTGCCAGCAGTCTTAGAGACAGGTCCTACAATGAGCAGTTCTTC.

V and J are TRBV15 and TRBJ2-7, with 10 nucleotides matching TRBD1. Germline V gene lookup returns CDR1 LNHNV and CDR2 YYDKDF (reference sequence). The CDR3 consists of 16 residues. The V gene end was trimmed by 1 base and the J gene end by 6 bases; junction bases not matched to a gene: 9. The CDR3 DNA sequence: TGTGCCACCAGCAGAGTTTCAGGGACAGGGGTGTCCGAGCAGTACTTC. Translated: CATSRVSGTGVSEQYF.

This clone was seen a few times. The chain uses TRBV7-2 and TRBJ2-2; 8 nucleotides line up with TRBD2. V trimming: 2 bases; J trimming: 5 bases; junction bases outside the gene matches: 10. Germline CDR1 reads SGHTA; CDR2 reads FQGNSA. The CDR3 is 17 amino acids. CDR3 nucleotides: TGTGCCAGCAGCTTATCAGGGACTAGTTCGCCGACCGGGGAGCTGTTTTTT. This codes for CASSLSGTSSPTGELFF.

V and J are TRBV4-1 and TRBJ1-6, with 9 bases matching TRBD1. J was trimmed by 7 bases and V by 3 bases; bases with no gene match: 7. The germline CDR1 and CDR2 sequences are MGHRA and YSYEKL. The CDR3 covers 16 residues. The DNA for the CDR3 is TGCGCCAGCAGCCAGGTTTCCGGACAGGGGAATTCACCCCTCCACTTT. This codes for CASSQVSGQGNSPLHF.

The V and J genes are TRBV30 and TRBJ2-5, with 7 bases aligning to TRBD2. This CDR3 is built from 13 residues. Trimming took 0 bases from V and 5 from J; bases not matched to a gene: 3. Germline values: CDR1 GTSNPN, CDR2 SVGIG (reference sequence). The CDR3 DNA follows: TGTGCCTGGAGTGTTTGGGGGGGTGAGACCCAGTACTTC. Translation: CAWSVWGGETQYF. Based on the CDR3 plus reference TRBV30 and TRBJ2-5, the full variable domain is SQTIHQWPATLVQPVGSPLSLECTVEGTSNPNLYWYRQAAGRGLQLLFYSVGIGQISSEVPQNLSASRPQDRQFILSSKKLLLSDSGFYLCAWSVWGGETQYFGPGTRLLVL.

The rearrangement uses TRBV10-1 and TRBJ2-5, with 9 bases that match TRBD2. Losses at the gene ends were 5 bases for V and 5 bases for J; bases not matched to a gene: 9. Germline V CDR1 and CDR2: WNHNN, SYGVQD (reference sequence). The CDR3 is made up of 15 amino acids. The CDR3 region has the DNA TGCGCCAGCAGTCGAGTGGGCGGGGGGGATGAGACCCAGTACTTC. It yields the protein CASSRVGGGDETQYF.

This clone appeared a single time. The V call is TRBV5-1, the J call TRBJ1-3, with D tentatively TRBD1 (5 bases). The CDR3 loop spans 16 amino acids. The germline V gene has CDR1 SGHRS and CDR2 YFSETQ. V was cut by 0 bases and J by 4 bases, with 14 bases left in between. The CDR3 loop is CASSLDTGSNGNTIYF. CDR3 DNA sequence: TGCGCCAGCAGCTTGGATACAGGATCGAACGGAAACACCATATATTTT.

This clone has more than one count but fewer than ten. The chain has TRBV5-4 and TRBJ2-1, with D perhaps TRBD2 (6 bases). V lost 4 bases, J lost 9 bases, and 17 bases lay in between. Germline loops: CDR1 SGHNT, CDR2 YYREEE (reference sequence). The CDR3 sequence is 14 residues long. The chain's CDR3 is CASSTTSIGGEQFF. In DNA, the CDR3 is TGTGCCAGCAGCACTACCTCAATCGGGGGTGAGCAGTTCTTC.

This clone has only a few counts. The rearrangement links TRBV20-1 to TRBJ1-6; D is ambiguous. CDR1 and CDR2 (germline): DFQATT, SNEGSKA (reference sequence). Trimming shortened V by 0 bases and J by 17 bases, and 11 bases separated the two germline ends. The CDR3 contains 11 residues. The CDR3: CSARDSPLFHF. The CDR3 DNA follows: TGCAGTGCTAGAGATTCCCCTTTGTTCCACTTT.

CDR3 DNA sequence: TGTGCCAGCAGCCAAGATTGGAGGCAGCCCCAGCATTTT. Its translation is CASSQDWRQPQHF. The V call is TRBV3-1 (or the pseudogene TRBV3-2), the J call TRBJ1-5; D is uncertain. In germline, CDR1 is LGHDT, CDR2 YNNKEL (reference sequence). This CDR3 is 13 amino acids long. V lost 0 bases and J 7 bases, leaving 7 bases between the germline ends.